This TCR beta chain comes out of a study of T-cell reconstitution after alpha-beta-depleted transplantation in children. Overall study results and limits: Two months or so post-transplant, alpha-beta T cells reportedly derived from several hundred expanded graft clones. It was newly produced T cells that mostly accounted for T-cell counts and diversity one year after transplant. There were some patients whose high TCRbeta diversity at day 60 came from surviving recipient T cells and thymic progenitors.

The CDR3 consists of 11 residues. The germline V gene has CDR1 MGHDK and CDR2 SYGVNS. Trimming removed 6 bases from V and 6 bases from J, with 8 bases in between. There are a few counts of this clonotype. As yet, its antigen is unknown. Preparation of the TCRbeta library used unique molecular identifiers. TCRdb reanalysed the PCR reads using MiXCR and keeps one entry per CDR3 protein. The repertoire holds 250,000 to 400,000 distinct CDR3 sequences, with approximately 23% as singletons. The receptor's source is a male patient younger than 18 who had a stem cell transplant for acute lymphoblastic leukemia, so the T cells may come from the graft donor. The specimen was PBMCs, mostly from graft donor cells, collected 180 days after TCRalphabeta/CD19-depleted stem cell transplant. The chain carries TRBV25-1 and TRBJ1-2; unclear D gene. CDR3: CASSLYDGYTF. The CDR3 coding sequence is TGTGCCAGCAGCCTCTACGATGGCTACACCTTC.